The rows below give T cell receptor beta chains drawn from one sample of a study of blood T cell repertoires in COVID-19. Method: immunoSEQ multiplex PCR; TCRdb's copy keeps in-frame clones and lacks some. Seen here are about 200,000 clones, more than 70% observed once, and the top ten hold roughly 13%. The source material was peripheral blood. The source is a human donor in a cohort sampled during active COVID-19. The CDR3 runs from the conserved cysteine through the conserved F or W. The D gene is left open where the match is weak. Clone size appears in some rows only: once, few, many, or a class for an expanded clone.

d_gene: TRBD1; abundance: .; j_gene: TRBJ2-2; v_gene: TRBV7-9; CDR3aa: CASTSEGQGNTGELFF; CDR3nt: TGTGCCAGCACCTCGGAGGGACAGGGGAACACCGGGGAGCTGTTTTTT
d_gene: .; abundance: .; j_gene: TRBJ1-1; v_gene: TRBV27; CDR3aa: CASGPRRGKTEAFF; CDR3nt: TGTGCCAGCGGACCCCGACGGGGTAAAACTGAAGCTTTCTTT
d_gene: .; abundance: .; j_gene: TRBJ1-1; v_gene: TRBV7-3; CDR3aa: CASSPDRSSTEAFF; CDR3nt: TGTGCCAGCAGCCCCGACAGATCGAGCACTGAAGCTTTCTTT
d_gene: .; abundance: .; j_gene: TRBJ2-7; v_gene: TRBV7-6; CDR3aa: CASSLSEGSYEQYF; CDR3nt: TGTGCCAGCAGCTTGTCTGAGGGCTCCTACGAGCAGTACTTC
d_gene: .; abundance: .; j_gene: TRBJ2-7; v_gene: TRBV7-9; CDR3aa: CASSLVTGKISEQYF; CDR3nt: TGTGCCAGCAGCTTAGTGACCGGGAAAATAAGCGAGCAGTACTTC
d_gene: TRBD2; abundance: .; j_gene: TRBJ2-7; v_gene: TRBV27; CDR3aa: CASSWRTSGTSYEQYF; CDR3nt: TGTGCCAGCAGTTGGCGGACTAGCGGGACTTCCTACGAGCAGTACTTC
d_gene: .; abundance: .; j_gene: TRBJ2-7; v_gene: TRBV7-9; CDR3aa: CASSGLEVPDEQYF; CDR3nt: TGTGCCAGCAGCGGCCTAGAAGTCCCCGACGAGCAGTACTTC
d_gene: .; abundance: .; j_gene: TRBJ2-5; v_gene: TRBV3-1/TRBV3-2; CDR3aa: CASSQVGHFSQETQYF; CDR3nt: TGTGCCAGCAGCCAAGTCGGACACTTTTCTCAAGAGACCCAGTACTTC
d_gene: .; abundance: .; j_gene: TRBJ2-1; v_gene: TRBV6-2/TRBV6-3; CDR3aa: CASSVAEAYNEQFF; CDR3nt: TGTGCCAGCAGTGTCGCGGAAGCCTACAATGAGCAGTTCTTC
d_gene: .; abundance: .; j_gene: TRBJ2-7; v_gene: TRBV14; CDR3aa: CASSQSKTPYEQYF; CDR3nt: TGTGCCAGCAGCCAAAGTAAAACTCCCTACGAGCAGTACTTC
d_gene: .; abundance: .; j_gene: TRBJ2-7; v_gene: TRBV11-3; CDR3aa: CASSLDRRDEQYF; CDR3nt: TGTGCCAGCAGCTTAGATCGGAGGGACGAGCAGTACTTC
d_gene: .; abundance: few; j_gene: TRBJ2-4; v_gene: TRBV20-1; CDR3aa: CSASGPGTQIKNIQYF; CDR3nt: TGCAGTGCTAGTGGTCCCGGGACACAGATCAAAAACATTCAGTACTTC
d_gene: TRBD1; abundance: .; j_gene: TRBJ2-7; v_gene: TRBV6-5; CDR3aa: CASSPGTGGVDEQYF; CDR3nt: TGTGCCAGCAGTCCGGGGACAGGAGGTGTAGACGAGCAGTACTTC
d_gene: TRBD2; abundance: .; j_gene: TRBJ2-1; v_gene: TRBV5-4; CDR3aa: CASSPGSSGGGYNEQFF; CDR3nt: TGTGCCAGCAGCCCTGGGTCTAGCGGAGGAGGGTACAATGAGCAGTTCTTC
d_gene: TRBD1; abundance: .; j_gene: TRBJ1-6; v_gene: TRBV28; CDR3aa: CASSPTGGANSPLHF; CDR3nt: TGTGCCAGCAGCCCGACAGGGGGCGCTAATTCACCCCTCCACTTT
d_gene: TRBD2; abundance: few; j_gene: TRBJ2-1; v_gene: TRBV24-1; CDR3aa: CATSDPGLAFNEQFF; CDR3nt: TGTGCCACCAGTGACCCGGGACTAGCGTTCAATGAGCAGTTCTTC
d_gene: .; abundance: .; j_gene: TRBJ1-2; v_gene: TRBV5-8; CDR3aa: CASSYRQSSNYGYTF; CDR3nt: TGTGCCAGCAGCTATCGACAGAGCTCTAACTATGGCTACACCTTC
d_gene: TRBD1; abundance: .; j_gene: TRBJ1-5; v_gene: TRBV19; CDR3aa: CASSTGQYSNQPQHF; CDR3nt: TGTGCCAGTAGTACGGGACAGTATAGCAATCAGCCCCAGCATTTT
d_gene: .; abundance: .; j_gene: TRBJ2-1; v_gene: TRBV5-1; CDR3aa: CASSSEGRGEQFF; CDR3nt: TGCGCCAGCAGCTCCGAGGGCAGGGGTGAGCAGTTCTTC
d_gene: .; abundance: .; j_gene: TRBJ1-5; v_gene: TRBV19; CDR3aa: CASQRLDNQPQHF; CDR3nt: TGTGCCAGTCAGCGGTTGGACAATCAGCCCCAGCATTTT
d_gene: .; abundance: .; j_gene: TRBJ1-1; v_gene: TRBV12-3/TRBV12-4; CDR3aa: CASTLRGTEAFF; CDR3nt: TGTGCCAGCACCCTACGGGGCACTGAAGCTTTCTTT
d_gene: .; abundance: .; j_gene: TRBJ1-2; v_gene: TRBV6-6; CDR3aa: CASSPPSVPDSTF; CDR3nt: TGTGCCAGCAGTCCTCCTAGCGTTCCCGACAGTACCTTC
d_gene: TRBD1; abundance: .; j_gene: TRBJ2-7; v_gene: TRBV7-8; CDR3aa: CASSVDRDEQYF; CDR3nt: TGTGCCAGCAGCGTAGACAGGGATGAGCAGTACTTC
d_gene: .; abundance: .; j_gene: TRBJ1-1; v_gene: TRBV7-2; CDR3aa: CASSLAPRVSTEAFF; CDR3nt: TGTGCCAGCAGCTTAGCCCCGCGGGTTTCCACTGAAGCTTTCTTT
d_gene: TRBD1; abundance: .; j_gene: TRBJ1-1; v_gene: TRBV5-6; CDR3aa: CASSSMSDRVAFF; CDR3nt: TGTGCCAGCAGCTCGATGTCTGACAGGGTGGCTTTCTTT
d_gene: .; abundance: .; j_gene: TRBJ2-5; v_gene: TRBV11-3; CDR3aa: CASSLAEGKTQYF; CDR3nt: TGTGCCAGCAGCTTAGCTGAGGGAAAGACCCAGTACTTC
d_gene: TRBD1; abundance: .; j_gene: TRBJ2-7; v_gene: TRBV29-1; CDR3aa: CSGGTGVYEQYF; CDR3nt: TGCAGCGGCGGGACAGGGGTTTACGAGCAGTACTTC
d_gene: .; abundance: once; j_gene: TRBJ2-5; v_gene: TRBV6-6; CDR3aa: CASTHEGVRETQYF; CDR3nt: TGTGCCAGCACCCACGAGGGGGTCCGAGAGACCCAGTACTTC
d_gene: TRBD2; abundance: .; j_gene: TRBJ2-3; v_gene: TRBV5-1; CDR3aa: CASSLVSGSGTDTQYF; CDR3nt: TGCGCCAGCAGCTTGGTTAGCGGGAGTGGCACAGATACGCAGTATTTT
d_gene: TRBD2; abundance: .; j_gene: TRBJ2-3; v_gene: TRBV24-1; CDR3aa: CATSGPGLEIHTDTQYF; CDR3nt: TGTGCCACCAGTGGACCGGGACTAGAAATACACACAGATACGCAGTATTTT
d_gene: TRBD2; abundance: many; j_gene: TRBJ2-7; v_gene: TRBV2; CDR3aa: CASRVLAGGNEQYF; CDR3nt: TGTGCCAGCAGGGTTCTAGCGGGGGGTAACGAGCAGTACTTC
d_gene: TRBD2; abundance: .; j_gene: TRBJ2-7; v_gene: TRBV10-2; CDR3aa: CASGLARGEYEQYF; CDR3nt: TGCGCCAGCGGTTTAGCGCGGGGGGAATACGAGCAGTACTTC
d_gene: .; abundance: .; j_gene: TRBJ2-1; v_gene: TRBV7-9; CDR3aa: CASSLSVFRPNEQFF; CDR3nt: TGTGCCAGCAGCTTAAGCGTGTTCCGTCCCAATGAGCAGTTCTTC
d_gene: .; abundance: .; j_gene: TRBJ2-1; v_gene: TRBV5-1; CDR3aa: CASSWVGGYNEQFF; CDR3nt: TGCGCCAGCAGTTGGGTAGGAGGGTACAATGAGCAGTTCTTC
d_gene: .; abundance: .; j_gene: TRBJ1-6; v_gene: TRBV11-2; CDR3aa: CASSPDSYNSPLHF; CDR3nt: TGTGCCAGCAGCCCTGACAGCTATAATTCACCCCTCCACTTT
d_gene: .; abundance: .; j_gene: TRBJ1-2; v_gene: TRBV6-5; CDR3aa: CASVPHQEKNYGYTF; CDR3nt: TGTGCCAGCGTCCCCCACCAGGAAAAAAACTATGGCTACACCTTC
d_gene: TRBD1; abundance: .; j_gene: TRBJ1-4; v_gene: TRBV5-1; CDR3aa: CASSLNRGEKLFF; CDR3nt: TGCGCCAGCAGCTTGAACAGGGGTGAAAAACTGTTTTTT
d_gene: TRBD1; abundance: .; j_gene: TRBJ2-7; v_gene: TRBV10-3; CDR3aa: CAISRQGDEQYF; CDR3nt: TGTGCCATCAGTCGACAGGGGGACGAGCAGTACTTC
d_gene: TRBD2; abundance: .; j_gene: TRBJ2-3; v_gene: TRBV11-2; CDR3aa: CASSLETSGGQYF; CDR3nt: TGTGCCAGCAGCCTGGAGACTAGCGGGGGGCAGTATTTT
d_gene: TRBD2; abundance: few; j_gene: TRBJ2-7; v_gene: TRBV5-4; CDR3aa: CASSQGLAGAYEQYF; CDR3nt: TGTGCCAGCAGCCAGGGACTAGCGGGCGCCTACGAGCAGTACTTC
d_gene: .; abundance: .; j_gene: TRBJ1-6; v_gene: TRBV6-1; CDR3aa: CASSEASGPGSLHF; CDR3nt: TGTGCCAGCAGTGAAGCCAGCGGACCCGGGTCCCTCCACTTT
d_gene: .; abundance: few; j_gene: TRBJ1-5; v_gene: TRBV3-1/TRBV3-2; CDR3aa: CASSPPPGEPQHF; CDR3nt: TGTGCCAGCAGCCCTCCCCCCGGGGAGCCCCAGCATTTT
d_gene: .; abundance: .; j_gene: TRBJ1-4; v_gene: TRBV3-1/TRBV3-2; CDR3aa: CASSQDRGEKLFF; CDR3nt: TGTGCCAGCAGCCAAGATCGCGGGGAAAAACTGTTTTTT
d_gene: TRBD2; abundance: .; j_gene: TRBJ2-4; v_gene: TRBV19; CDR3aa: CASSIGQGLAGINIQYF; CDR3nt: TGTGCCAGTAGTATAGGTCAGGGACTAGCTGGAATAAACATTCAGTACTTC
d_gene: .; abundance: .; j_gene: TRBJ2-2; v_gene: TRBV7-3; CDR3aa: CASSPHSNTGELFF; CDR3nt: TGTGCCAGCAGCCCCCACAGTAACACCGGGGAGCTGTTTTTT
d_gene: TRBD1; abundance: .; j_gene: TRBJ2-7; v_gene: TRBV7-8; CDR3aa: CASSPSGTGAREQYF; CDR3nt: TGTGCCAGCAGCCCTTCCGGGACAGGGGCTCGGGAGCAGTACTTC
d_gene: .; abundance: .; j_gene: TRBJ1-2; v_gene: TRBV28; CDR3aa: CASSPGLNYGYTF; CDR3nt: TGTGCCAGCAGTCCAGGACTGAACTATGGCTACACCTTC
d_gene: .; abundance: .; j_gene: TRBJ1-1; v_gene: TRBV27; CDR3aa: CASSFYPPVGGTEAFF; CDR3nt: TGTGCCAGCAGTTTCTATCCCCCAGTGGGAGGCACTGAAGCTTTCTTT
d_gene: TRBD2; abundance: .; j_gene: TRBJ2-1; v_gene: TRBV6-2/TRBV6-3; CDR3aa: CASSYTHIAGGLYNEQFF; CDR3nt: TGTGCCAGCAGTTACACACACATAGCGGGAGGTCTTTACAATGAGCAGTTCTTC
d_gene: .; abundance: .; j_gene: TRBJ2-1; v_gene: TRBV28; CDR3aa: CASSPPDRYNEQFF; CDR3nt: TGTGCCAGCAGTCCTCCCGACAGGTACAATGAGCAGTTCTTC
d_gene: TRBD1; abundance: .; j_gene: TRBJ2-7; v_gene: TRBV5-1; CDR3aa: CASSPGTGGFYEQYF; CDR3nt: TGCGCCAGCAGCCCGGGGACAGGGGGGTTCTACGAGCAGTACTTC
d_gene: TRBD1; abundance: .; j_gene: TRBJ1-2; v_gene: TRBV5-4; CDR3aa: CASSLAQGARYGYTF; CDR3nt: TGTGCCAGCAGCTTGGCACAGGGGGCACGCTATGGCTACACCTTC